The next 29 T cell receptor beta chains were all read from a single sample in a study of OX40 agonist ivuxolimab in advanced cancers. Using immunoSEQ multiplex PCR, the repertoire was profiled, and TCRdb retains in-frame clones only, with some absent. Of some 44,000 clones in the sample, 82% are singletons; the top ten hold roughly 23%. The material was CD4+ or CD8+ T cells sorted from blood, obtained in a trial of the OX40 agonist ivuxolimab. These receptors came from an adult with an advanced solid tumor such as melanoma, head and neck, liver or kidney cancer.

The chain couples TRBV2 to TRBJ2-7; D remains ambiguous. This CDR3 has 13 residues. CDR1 is SNHLY, CDR2 FYNNEI, per germline. V lost 7 bases, J lost 2 bases, and 12 bases lay in between. CDR3 region: CASMRQVTYEQYF. DNA for the CDR3: TGTGCCAGCATGCGTCAGGTAACCTACGAGCAGTACTTC.

This clone has a single count. This sequence joins TRBV6-1 and TRBJ2-2; 10 nucleotides agree with TRBD1. Germline loops: CDR1 MNHNS, CDR2 SASEGT. V gave up 6 bases and J gave up 4 bases; unmatched junction bases: 2. The CDR3 totals 14 residues. This CDR3 reads CASRTGGRTGELFF. The CDR3 coding sequence is TGTGCCAGCAGGACAGGGGGCCGCACCGGGGAGCTGTTTTTT.

The chain employs TRBV4-2 and TRBJ2-5; 12 nucleotides line up with TRBD1. The J call may be incorrect, as the DNA end agrees better with TRBJ2-7. Per the germline V gene, CDR1 is LGHNA and CDR2 is YNFKEQ. CDR3 length equals 17 residues. CDR3: CASSRHPGQGASYEQYF. CDR3 DNA sequence: TGTGCCAGCAGCCGCCACCCGGGACAGGGGGCGTCCTACGAGCAGTACTTC.

V and J are TRBV5-1 and TRBJ2-1; D not certain. The CDR3 is 13 amino acids. Looked up from germline, CDR1 is SGHRS and CDR2 is YFSETQ. V was shortened by 1 base and J by 6 bases, with 8 bases between the two germline ends. CDR3 DNA sequence: TGCGCCAGCAGCTTGAGTCTGACCAATGAGCAGTTCTTC. Encoded protein: CASSLSLTNEQFF. Full variable domain (remainder filled in from reference TRBV5-1 and TRBJ2-1): KAGVTQTPRYLIKTRGQQVTLSCSPISGHRSVSWYQQTPGQGLQFLFEYFSETQRNKGNFPGRFSGRQFSNSRSEMNVSTLELGDSALYLCASSLSLTNEQFFGPGTRLTVL.

This rearrangement joins TRBV7-2 to TRBJ1-5; maybe TRBD1 (5 bases). Germline CDR1 reads SGHTA; CDR2 reads FQGNSA. This CDR3 region has 13 residues. Trimming stripped 6 bases from V and 7 bases from J, with 13 bases between. CDR3 in DNA: TGTGCCAGCAGTCCTGGGGGGGGACAGCCCCAGCATTTT. It yields the protein CASSPGGGQPQHF.

The chain has TRBV7-6 and TRBJ2-7; 9 bases are a match to TRBD1. CDR1 and CDR2 (germline): SGHVS, FNYEAQ. V shed 5 bases and J 4 bases; nucleotides not matched to a gene: 12. This CDR3 spans 16 amino acids. The CDR3 region has the DNA TGTGCCAGCAGCCCGGCCGACAGGGGGTTCGTTTACGAGCAGTACTTC. It is translated as CASSPADRGFVYEQYF.

This chain joins TRBV5-4 and TRBJ2-5; 9 bases are a match to TRBD2. Trimming removed 4 bases from V and 4 bases from J; junction bases left unmatched: 14. The CDR3 consists of 17 residues. Germline values: CDR1 SGHNT, CDR2 YYREEE (reference sequence). For the CDR3, the DNA is TGTGCCAGCAGCCCCTCGCCAGCGGGAGCGGGGGGAGAGACCCAGTACTTC. This sequence encodes CASSPSPAGAGGETQYF.

This clone showed up just once. V gene TRBV4-3 combines with J gene TRBJ2-7, with 7 nucleotides matching TRBD1. The CDR3 covers 14 residues. The ends lost 4 bases at V and 5 bases at J; junction bases unmatched: 8. Germline V gene sequence: CDR1 LGHNA, CDR2 YSLEER. Here the CDR3 reads CASSLTGVGNEQYF. The CDR3 DNA is TGCGCCAGCAGCCTAACAGGGGTTGGCAACGAGCAGTACTTC.

The genes are TRBV19 and TRBJ2-1; 11 bases line up with TRBD2. The length of the CDR3 is 17 residues. The germline CDR1 and CDR2 sequences are LNHDA and SQIVND (reference sequence). After removal of 6 bases from V and 7 bases from J, the junction contained 14 bases not matched to a gene. In DNA, the CDR3 is TGTGCCAGTAGCCTGGTCCCACTAGCGGGAGTTTGGAATGAGCAGTTCTTC. Protein product: CASSLVPLAGVWNEQFF.

This clone was picked up a small number of times. This sequence joins TRBV27 and TRBJ2-2; D call uncertain. The CDR3 consists of 13 residues. The germline CDR1 and CDR2 sequences are MNHEY and SMNVEV (reference sequence). The V end was cut by 1 base, the J end by 6 bases, with 6 bases between. The CDR3 nucleotides are TGTGCCAGCAGTTTATGGCCGGCCGGGGAGCTGTTTTTT. Translating it yields CASSLWPAGELFF.

The V gene is TRBV19, the J gene TRBJ2-3; no reliable D call. The V gene lost 4 bases and the J gene lost 2 bases, with 7 bases spanning the gap. Per germline, CDR1 LNHDA and CDR2 SQIVND (reference sequence). There are 13 residues in the CDR3. The CDR3 DNA reads as TGTGCCAGTAGTACCCCCTTCACAGATACGCAGTATTTT. It encodes CASSTPFTDTQYF.

In this sample, this clone turned up once. The genes are TRBV27 and TRBJ2-7; TRBD1 matches at 11 bases. The CDR3 has 14 amino acids. Germline V lookup: CDR1 MNHEY, CDR2 SMNVEV (reference sequence). V lost 5 bases to trimming and J lost 3 bases; unmatched junction nucleotides: 3. The CDR3 region is CASSTGTGGYEQYF. Written as DNA, the CDR3 is TGTGCCAGCAGTACCGGGACAGGGGGCTACGAGCAGTACTTC.

This clone was seen a few times. The chain joins TRBV7-2 to TRBJ2-5, with 9 bases that match TRBD1. The length of the CDR3 is 16 residues. The V gene's germline CDR1 is SGHTA and CDR2 FQGNSA. After removal of 2 bases from V and 2 bases from J, the junction contained 6 bases not matched to a gene. The CDR3 loop reads CASSLWGQGSQETQYF. CDR3 sequence (DNA): TGTGCCAGCAGCTTATGGGGACAGGGATCGCAAGAGACCCAGTACTTC.

In its sample, this clone was seen a few times. The chain employs TRBV18 and TRBJ2-3, with unresolved D. Trimming pared 5 bases from V and 0 bases from J, leaving 9 bases between. There are 14 residues in the CDR3. CDR1 is KGHSH, CDR2 LQKENI, per germline. For the CDR3, the DNA is TGTGCCAGCTCAGCGACCGCTAGCACAGATACGCAGTATTTT. This translates into CASSATASTDTQYF.

The genes are TRBV28 and TRBJ1-5; D is possibly TRBD1 (5 bases). The CDR3 sequence is 15 residues long. Trimming cost V 3 bases and J 5 bases, with 14 bases left between them. Looked up from germline, CDR1 is MDHEN and CDR2 is SYDVKM. Written as DNA, the CDR3 is TGTGCCAGCAGTTTCGAGGGGCGCCCAGATCAGCCCCAGCATTTT. Amino acid sequence: CASSFEGRPDQPQHF.

This chain's CDR3 is CASSRGPTGGQETQYF. The CDR3 DNA sequence: TGTGCCAGCAGCAGAGGACCCACAGGGGGCCAAGAGACCCAGTACTTC. The chain combines TRBV7-2 with TRBJ2-5; TRBD1 agrees at 8 bases. Germline V CDR1 and CDR2: SGHTA, FQGNSA. The CDR3 extends over 16 amino acids. Trimming at V came to 5 bases and at J to 1 base, leaving 9 bases not matched to a gene.

The chain has TRBV27 and TRBJ2-2; D unresolved. The germline V gene has CDR1 MNHEY and CDR2 SMNVEV (reference sequence). Deletions cut 0 bases from V and 2 bases from J, with 4 bases between. The CDR3 has 14 amino acids. Here the CDR3 DNA reads TGTGCCAGCAGTTTATCGGGAAACACCGGGGAGCTGTTTTTT. Translating gives CASSLSGNTGELFF.

The V and J genes are TRBV7-9 and TRBJ2-1; D is uncertain. The CDR3 has 11 amino acids. Germline V gives CDR1 SEHNR, CDR2 FQNEAQ (reference sequence). V was pared by 3 bases and J by 10 bases, with 7 bases between. In DNA, the CDR3 is TGTGCCAGCAGCTTCATAGGGGAGCAGTTCTTC. Its protein is CASSFIGEQFF.

V and J are TRBV4-3 and TRBJ1-2, with TRBD1 matching 7 bases. V shed 3 bases, J shed 0 bases, and the junction held 4 bases outside the gene matches. This CDR3 spans 15 amino acids. CDR1 and CDR2 (germline): LGHNA, YSLEER. CDR3: CASSQEGQPNYGYTF. The DNA of the CDR3 is TGCGCCAGCAGCCAGGAGGGACAGCCTAACTATGGCTACACCTTC.

CDR3 sequence: CASSDSGNQPQHF. For the CDR3, the DNA is TGTGCCAGCAGTGACTCAGGGAATCAGCCCCAGCATTTT. The chain is built from TRBV6-1 and TRBJ1-5, with D maybe TRBD1 (5 bases). V lost 3 bases, J lost 4 bases, and 7 bases lay in between. Germline V lookup: CDR1 MNHNS, CDR2 SASEGT. The CDR3 is 13 residues long.

This rearrangement joins TRBV7-2 to TRBJ2-2, with D perhaps assigned TRBD1 or TRBD2 (5 bases each). Germline V gives CDR1 SGHTA, CDR2 FQGNSA. The V end lost 1 base, the J end lost 4 bases, and 10 bases lay between the germline ends. The CDR3 has 15 amino acids. CDR3 sequence: CASSLGGAGTGELFF. The CDR3 DNA follows: TGTGCCAGCAGCTTAGGAGGGGCTGGCACCGGGGAGCTGTTTTTT.

The rearrangement joins TRBV28 to TRBJ2-3; D ambiguous. The germline V gene encodes CDR1 MDHEN and CDR2 SYDVKM. The CDR3 has 18 amino acids. Trimming stripped 6 bases from V and 3 bases from J, with 25 bases between. In DNA, the CDR3 is TGTGCCAGCAGCAAATCCCCGGGCTTCGGAGCGCTAACAGATACGCAGTATTTT. Translation: CASSKSPGFGALTDTQYF.

This sequence joins TRBV5-4 and TRBJ2-3; 7 positions agree with TRBD2. With 0 bases clipped from V and 0 bases from J, the junction kept 7 bases outside the gene matches. Germline V gene data show CDR1 as SGHNT and CDR2 as YYREEE (reference sequence). The CDR3 sequence is 17 residues long. The DNA for the CDR3 is TGTGCCAGCAGCTTGGTGGGGGGGAAAACTAGCACAGATACGCAGTATTTT. Residues: CASSLVGGKTSTDTQYF.

The gene calls are TRBV19 and TRBJ2-5; 9 positions match TRBD1. CDR1 LNHDA and CDR2 SQIVND come from the germline V gene (reference sequence). The V and J ends lost 3 bases and 7 bases, in that order; junction bases with no gene match: 9. The CDR3 spans 15 residues. The CDR3 here is CASSMTGGTSRTQYF. The CDR3 DNA sequence: TGTGCCAGTAGTATGACAGGGGGGACGAGTAGGACCCAGTACTTC.

This chain joins TRBV15 and TRBJ2-5, with D uncertain. Trimming removed 0 bases at V and 11 bases at J, with 13 bases between. Per the germline V gene, CDR1 is LNHNV and CDR2 is YYDKDF (reference sequence). The length of the CDR3 is 13 residues. CDR3 DNA: TGTGCCACCAGCAGAGATAAGGGTGCGGAGCAGTACTTC. Translating gives CATSRDKGAEQYF.

The V call is TRBV10-3, the J call TRBJ2-7, with D unresolved. This CDR3 region has 13 residues. Trimming left V 2 bases short and J 2 bases short, with 7 bases between. The germline V gene has CDR1 ENHRY and CDR2 SYGVKD. The CDR3 DNA is TGTGCCATCAGTGAGGTGCCCCCCTACGAGCAGTACTTC. Amino acids: CAISEVPPYEQYF.

The J gene is TRBJ2-1, the V gene TRBV14; D call uncertain. Germline values: CDR1 SGHDN, CDR2 FVKESK. V was shortened by 4 bases and J by 7 bases, with 8 bases between the two germline ends. The CDR3 totals 12 residues. CDR3 sequence (DNA): TGTGCCAGCAGCCGAGGCTGGAATGAGCAGTTCTTC. Translating it yields CASSRGWNEQFF. Using reference TRBV14 and TRBJ2-1 for the parts outside the CDR3, the full variable domain is EAGVTQFPSHSVIEKGQTVTLRCDPISGHDNLYWYRRVMGKEIKFLLHFVKESKQDESGMPNNRFLAERTGGTYSTLKVQPAELEDSGVYFCASSRGWNEQFFGPGTRLTVL.

The rearrangement links TRBV27 to TRBJ1-1; no clear D. Germline lookup yields CDR1 MNHEY and CDR2 SMNVEV (reference sequence). V was trimmed by 7 bases and J by 1 base, leaving 7 bases between them. The CDR3 is made up of 12 amino acids. CDR3 loop: CASKEGNTEAFF. The CDR3, as DNA: TGTGCCAGCAAGGAGGGGAACACTGAAGCTTTCTTT.

The chain joins TRBV15 to TRBJ2-5; tentative D call: TRBD2 (6 bases). The V gene's germline CDR1 is LNHNV and CDR2 YYDKDF (reference sequence). CDR3 size: 13 residues. The V and J ends lost 3 bases and 5 bases respectively, with 10 bases between them. The CDR3 reads CATSRGGGETQYF. CDR3 sequence (DNA): TGTGCCACCAGCAGGGGAGGTGGGGAGACCCAGTACTTC.